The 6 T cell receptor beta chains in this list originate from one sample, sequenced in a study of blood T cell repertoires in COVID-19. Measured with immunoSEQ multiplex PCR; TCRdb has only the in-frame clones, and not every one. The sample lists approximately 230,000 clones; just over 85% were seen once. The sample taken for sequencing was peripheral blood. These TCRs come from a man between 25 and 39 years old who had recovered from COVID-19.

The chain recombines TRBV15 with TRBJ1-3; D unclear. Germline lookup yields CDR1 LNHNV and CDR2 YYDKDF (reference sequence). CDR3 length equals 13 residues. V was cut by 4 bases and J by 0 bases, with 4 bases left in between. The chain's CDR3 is CATSIRSGNTIYF. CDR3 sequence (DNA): TGTGCCACCAGCATCCGCTCTGGAAACACCATATATTTT.

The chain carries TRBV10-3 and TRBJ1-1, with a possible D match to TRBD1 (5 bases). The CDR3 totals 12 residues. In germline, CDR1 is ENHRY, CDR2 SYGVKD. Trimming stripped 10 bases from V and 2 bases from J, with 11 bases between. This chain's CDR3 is CATTQGNTEAFF. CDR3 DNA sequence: TGTGCCACTACCCAGGGTAACACTGAAGCTTTCTTT.

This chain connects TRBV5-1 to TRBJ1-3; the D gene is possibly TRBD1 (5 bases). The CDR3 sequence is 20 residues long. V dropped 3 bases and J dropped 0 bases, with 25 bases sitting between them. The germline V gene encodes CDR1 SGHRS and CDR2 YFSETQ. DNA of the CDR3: TGCGCCAGCAGCTCGCTTGGGGCAGGGATTAGCAAAAGCTCTGGAAACACCATATATTTT. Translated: CASSSLGAGISKSSGNTIYF.

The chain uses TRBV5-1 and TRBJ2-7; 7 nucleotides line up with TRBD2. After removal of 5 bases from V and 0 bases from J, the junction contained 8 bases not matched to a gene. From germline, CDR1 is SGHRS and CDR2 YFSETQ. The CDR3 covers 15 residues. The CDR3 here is CASSSHGTNSYEQYF. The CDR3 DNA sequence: TGCGCCAGCAGTTCCCACGGGACTAACTCCTACGAGCAGTACTTC.

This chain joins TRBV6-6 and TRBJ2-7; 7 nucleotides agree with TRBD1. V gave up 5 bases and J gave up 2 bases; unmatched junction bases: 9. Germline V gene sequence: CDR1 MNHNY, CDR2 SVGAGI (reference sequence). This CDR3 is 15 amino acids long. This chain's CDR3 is CASSDPGGSTYEQYF. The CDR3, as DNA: TGTGCCAGCAGTGACCCAGGGGGATCTACCTACGAGCAGTACTTC.

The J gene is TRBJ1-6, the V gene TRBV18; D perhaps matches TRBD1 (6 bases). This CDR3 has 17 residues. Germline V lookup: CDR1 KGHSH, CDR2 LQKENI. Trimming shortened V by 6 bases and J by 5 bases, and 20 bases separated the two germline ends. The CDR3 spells CASSARGTGLHNSPLHF. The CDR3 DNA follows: TGTGCCAGCTCCGCCAGGGGAACAGGGCTCCATAATTCACCCCTCCACTTT.